Each of the 8 T cell receptor beta chains below was sequenced from the same sample in a study of tumor and adjacent non-tumor tissue in lung cancer. The library came from three nested PCR rounds adapted from ARM-PCR protocols. TCRdb re-derived calls from the multiplex PCR reads in MiXCR, one entry per CDR3 protein. The repertoire has approximately 75,000 distinct CDR3 sequences, around four fifths of them found once; the top ten carry approximately 12%. No cell sorting was done before RNA was extracted from the tissue. The sample taken for sequencing was lung tumor tissue. The receptors stem from a woman aged 45-60 years with non-small cell lung cancer.

The chain uses TRBV5-1 and TRBJ2-2, with D perhaps being TRBD1 or TRBD2 (6 bases each). CDR1 is SGHRS and CDR2 is YFSETQ in the germline V gene. The CDR3 runs to 18 residues. V was shortened by 0 bases and J by 4 bases, with 19 bases between the two germline ends. CDR3 amino acids: CASSLVGGAFLITGELFF. CDR3 coding DNA: TGCGCCAGCAGCTTGGTGGGGGGCGCCTTCCTGATCACCGGGGAGCTGTTTTTT.

This clonotype was seen at least ten times. The J gene is TRBJ2-3, the V gene TRBV6-5; perhaps D is TRBD1 or TRBD2 (6 bases each). Between the trimmed V and J ends, which lost 4 bases and 2 bases, there was a span of 13 bases. Per germline, CDR1 MNHEY and CDR2 SVGAGI. There are 15 residues in the CDR3. In nucleotides, the CDR3 is TGTGCCAGCAGTTTAGCGGAGGGGGACACAGATACGCAGTATTTT. Protein sequence: CASSLAEGDTDTQYF.

About this clonotype: This clone may be a read error of a much larger clone one base away. The chain uses TRBV20-1 and TRBJ1-5; TRBD1 matches at 7 bases. V dropped 8 bases and J dropped 0; count of bases not matched to a gene: 10. The CDR3 is made up of 15 amino acids. Germline V gene lookup returns CDR1 DFQATT and CDR2 SNEGSKA (reference sequence). CDR3 DNA: TGCAGTACAAAAAGGACAGGAAGTAGCAATCAGCCCCAGCATTTT. As protein: CSTKRTGSSNQPQHF.

Details on this clonotype: One end of the junction varies from germline; a read error may be responsible. V gene TRBV4-2 combines with J gene TRBJ1-5; D call uncertain. Looked up from germline, CDR1 is LGHNA and CDR2 is YNFKEQ. This CDR3 is 15 amino acids long. This CDR3 reads CASIQDLTSNQPRHF. The DNA of the CDR3 is TGTGCCAGCATCCAAGACCTCACTAGCAATCAGCCCCGCCATTTT.

The chain couples TRBV15 to TRBJ2-2, with 9 positions matching TRBD2. Germline V lookup: CDR1 LNHNV, CDR2 YYDKDF (reference sequence). There are 16 residues in the CDR3. J gave up 5 bases and V 2 bases, and 6 bases lay outside the gene matches. CDR3 amino acids: CATSRKAGGLTGELFF. CDR3 DNA sequence: TGTGCCACCAGCAGAAAAGCGGGAGGTCTTACCGGGGAGCTGTTTTTT.

This clonotype was observed once. An end of the junction does not agree with germline; a read error may underlie this. V and J are TRBV11-2 and TRBJ2-3; weak D call: TRBD2 (7 bases). The CDR3 length is 20 residues. Per germline, CDR1 SGHAT and CDR2 FQNNGV. CDR3 in amino acids: CASSPIGTRGGSLRGDTQYF. The DNA of the CDR3 is TGTGCCAGCAGCCCGATCGGAACTAGGGGGGGTTCGCTAAGAGGAGATACGCAATATTTT.

This clonotype was picked up one time. The chain recombines TRBV11-2 with TRBJ2-1; the D gene is possibly TRBD2 (6 bases). Germline CDR1 SGHAT, CDR2 FQNNGV. The CDR3 runs to 15 residues. V lost 0 bases, J lost 13 bases, and 19 bases lay in between. DNA for the CDR3: TGTGCCAGCAGCTTAGAAGCTAGCGAAAGGGCTGACCAGTTCTTC. Its translation is CASSLEASERADQFF.

This chain links TRBV6-6 with TRBJ2-5, with TRBD2 as a possible D gene (5 bases). The CDR3 consists of 15 residues. V lost 5 bases and J 5 bases, leaving 18 bases between the germline ends. From germline, CDR1 is MNHNY and CDR2 SVGAGI (reference sequence). The CDR3, as DNA: TGTGCCAGCAGTACCCCTGACCTAGCTGGGGAGACCCAGTACTTC. It yields the protein CASSTPDLAGETQYF.